The 26 T cell receptor beta chains reported below all come from one sample, sequenced in a study of T cells in tuberculosis (dated by TCRdb to about 2018). The library was produced with the immunoSEQ multiplex PCR assay. The table was pulled from immuneACCESS by TCRdb, which kept in-frame rearrangements only. Such tables lose some clones; where checked, under half of the loss comes from unresolved V genes, and the rest has no known cause. This sample is represented by roughly 41,000 clones; 85% to 95% of them were singletons. The ten largest clonotypes hold about 12% of the sample. The sequencing sample was made of PBMCs. The origin of the receptors is a donor aged 10-30 years with latent tuberculosis or without tuberculosis infection. Some clones in this sample may be carry-over from other donors' samples.

V gene TRBV6-1 combines with J gene TRBJ2-1; D is perhaps TRBD1 (6 bases). This CDR3 spans 14 amino acids. In germline, CDR1 is MNHNS, CDR2 SASEGT. The germline V and J ends were trimmed by 6 bases and 5 bases, with 14 bases remaining between them. CDR3 loop: CASSTGPSHNEQFF. CDR3 in DNA: TGTGCCAGCAGCACAGGGCCGTCCCACAATGAGCAGTTCTTC.

This chain links TRBV6-5 with TRBJ1-5; D unresolved. There are 13 residues in the CDR3. Trimming left V 0 bases short and J 4 bases short, with 4 bases between. Looked up from germline, CDR1 is MNHEY and CDR2 is SVGAGI. The CDR3 nucleotides are TGTGCCAGCAGTTACTCTGCGAATCAGCCCCAGCATTTT. Encoded protein: CASSYSANQPQHF.

The chain joins TRBV7-9 to TRBJ1-3, with D uncertain. With 5 bases removed from V and 2 bases from J, the gap between germline ends came to 13 bases. The CDR3 is 15 residues long. Germline CDR1 is SEHNR and CDR2 is FQNEAQ (reference sequence). The DNA for the CDR3 is TGTGCCAGCAGCGCCACAGTCGGCCCTGGAAACACCATATATTTT. Protein: CASSATVGPGNTIYF.

The chain is built from TRBV10-3 and TRBJ2-1, with TRBD1 identical over 7 bases. This CDR3 is 17 amino acids long. V shed 2 bases and J 1 base; nucleotides not matched to a gene: 8. Germline CDR1 is ENHRY and CDR2 is SYGVKD. CDR3 DNA: TGTGCCATCAGTGAGCCTTCGGACAGGCGATCCTACAATGAGCAGTTCTTC. It yields the protein CAISEPSDRRSYNEQFF.

The chain employs TRBV5-1 and TRBJ1-1; no clear D gene. The germline CDR1 and CDR2 sequences are SGHRS and YFSETQ. V shed 1 base and J shed 2 bases, with 9 bases lying between them. The CDR3 covers 14 residues. Here the CDR3 reads CASSLTVRNTEAFF. The DNA for the CDR3 is TGCGCCAGCAGCTTGACGGTGAGAAACACTGAAGCTTTCTTT.

This chain uses TRBV30 with TRBJ2-6; 7 bases fit TRBD1. V gave up 2 bases and J gave up 4 bases; unmatched junction bases: 2. CDR3 length equals 14 residues. The germline gives CDR1 GTSNPN, CDR2 SVGIG (reference sequence). CDR3 sequence: CAWSTGAGANVLTF. The CDR3 nucleotides are TGTGCCTGGAGTACAGGGGCCGGGGCCAACGTCCTGACTTTC.

This chain uses TRBV6-5 with TRBJ1-1; 7 nucleotides align to TRBD1. The CDR3 covers 15 residues. Germline V lookup: CDR1 MNHEY, CDR2 SVGAGI. J gave up 2 bases and V 4 bases, and 7 bases lay outside the gene matches. DNA for the CDR3: TGTGCCAGCAGTTCCCAAGGACAGGCCAACACTGAAGCTTTCTTT. Its protein product is CASSSQGQANTEAFF.

This clone showed up just once. This chain connects TRBV9 to TRBJ1-1, with a possible D match to TRBD1 (6 bases). V was shortened by 0 bases and J by 4 bases, with 16 bases between the two germline ends. Germline assignment: CDR1 SGDLS and CDR2 YYNGEE. The CDR3 sequence is 16 residues long. The CDR3 sequence: CASSVEPQGIGTEAFF. The CDR3 DNA reads as TGTGCCAGCAGCGTAGAACCACAGGGAATAGGCACTGAAGCTTTCTTT.

The chain recombines TRBV10-2 with TRBJ2-7; tentatively, D is TRBD1 (5 bases). CDR3 size: 14 residues. Germline V gives CDR1 WSHSY, CDR2 SAAADI. V lost 8 bases to trimming and J lost 4 bases, with 18 bases between them. The CDR3, as DNA: TGCGCCAGCCAGGACATATTTTCCTCTTACGAGCAGTACTTC. Encoded protein: CASQDIFSSYEQYF.

The chain is built from TRBV11-2 and TRBJ2-3; D might be TRBD2 (6 bases). The V end was cut by 6 bases, the J end by 3 bases, with 16 bases between. This CDR3 contains 15 residues. The germline V gene has CDR1 SGHAT and CDR2 FQNNGV. The CDR3 nucleotides are TGTGCCAGCAGACCAGCGACGGCGGGGACAGATACGCAGTATTTT. It specifies CASRPATAGTDTQYF.

The V gene is TRBV27, the J gene TRBJ2-1; D remains ambiguous. Germline lookup yields CDR1 MNHEY and CDR2 SMNVEV (reference sequence). The CDR3 runs 15 residues. V was trimmed by 0 bases and J by 9 bases, leaving 15 bases between them. This CDR3 reads CASSLSSSLLGEQFF. The CDR3, as DNA: TGTGCCAGCAGTTTATCTAGTAGCCTTCTGGGTGAGCAGTTCTTC.

The CDR3 loop is CATLYASGYTF. The DNA of the CDR3 is TGTGCCACACTGTACGCATCTGGCTACACCTTC. J is TRBJ1-2 and V is TRBV27, with D uncertain. Germline loops: CDR1 MNHEY, CDR2 SMNVEV (reference sequence). Trimming pared 10 bases from V and 7 bases from J, leaving 13 bases between. There are 11 residues in the CDR3.

The V gene is TRBV4-3, the J gene TRBJ1-2; TRBD1 matches 7 bases. After removal of 4 bases from V and 2 bases from J, the junction contained 1 base not matched to a gene. Germline CDR1 is LGHNA and CDR2 is YSLEER. This CDR3 region has 13 residues. The CDR3 nucleotides read TGCGCCAGCAGCCCGACAGGGAACTATGGCTACACCTTC. Its protein product is CASSPTGNYGYTF.

The chain uses TRBV15 and TRBJ2-3; D might be TRBD2 (6 bases). V gave up 1 base and J gave up 1 base, with 12 bases separating them. The CDR3 spans 16 residues. The germline V gene has CDR1 LNHNV and CDR2 YYDKDF (reference sequence). This CDR3 is CATSRGLGIGTDTQYF. CDR3 bases: TGTGCCACCAGCAGAGGACTAGGTATAGGCACAGATACGCAGTATTTT.

The genes are TRBV7-3 and TRBJ2-6; D not resolved. Germline loops: CDR1 SGHTA, CDR2 FQGTGA. The CDR3 spans 16 residues. V was cut by 1 base and J by 0 bases, with 7 bases left in between. The CDR3 region is CASSLMAVSGANVLTF. CDR3 bases: TGTGCCAGCAGCTTAATGGCTGTCTCTGGGGCCAACGTCCTGACTTTC.

This chain connects TRBV19 to TRBJ1-1, with D perhaps matching TRBD1 (5 bases). Looked up from germline, CDR1 is LNHDA and CDR2 is SQIVND (reference sequence). V shed 7 bases and J shed 1 base, with 10 bases lying between them. The CDR3 length is 13 residues. This CDR3 reads CASKFRENTEAFF. CDR3 coding DNA: TGTGCCAGTAAGTTCAGGGAGAACACTGAAGCTTTCTTT. Together with reference TRBV19 and TRBJ1-1, the CDR3 gives the full variable domain: DGGITQSPKYLFRKEGQNVTLSCEQNLNHDAMYWYRQDPGQGLRLIYYSQIVNDFQKGDIAEGYSVSREKKESFPLTVTSAQKNPTAFYLCASKFRENTEAFFGQGTRLTVV.

The chain links TRBV11-2 to TRBJ1-2, with no clear D. V was clipped by 4 bases and J by 1 base, with 16 bases between them. Germline CDR1 and CDR2: SGHAT and FQNNGV. This CDR3 has 16 residues. The CDR3 DNA follows: TGTGCCAGCAGCTCGACCGGGAGATCAAGTAACTATGGCTACACCTTC. Amino acid sequence: CASSSTGRSSNYGYTF.

This rearrangement joins TRBV19 to TRBJ2-3; the match to TRBD1 covers 7 bases. The germline gives CDR1 LNHDA, CDR2 SQIVND (reference sequence). The CDR3 is 14 amino acids. The V and J ends lost 4 bases and 0 bases, in that order; junction bases with no gene match: 1. CDR3 sequence: CASSRTGSTDTQYF. The DNA for the CDR3 is TGTGCCAGTAGTAGGACAGGTAGCACAGATACGCAGTATTTT.

For the CDR3, the DNA is TGTGCCAGCAGTTCGGGATGCCGGGGACAGGGACCGCTGAACACTGAAGCTTTCTTT. Amino acids: CASSSGCRGQGPLNTEAFF. The chain carries TRBV27 and TRBJ1-1; 9 bases line up with TRBD1. This CDR3 contains 19 residues. J gave up 0 bases and V 4 bases, and 15 bases lay outside the gene matches. Germline CDR1 MNHEY, CDR2 SMNVEV (reference sequence).

A word on this clone: One junction end disagrees with the germline gene, perhaps due to a read error. The chain employs TRBV14 and TRBJ1-1; D is uncertain. The CDR3 consists of 11 residues. Germline CDR1 reads SGHDN; CDR2 reads FVKESK. This CDR3 is CASSPDSVGRF. DNA for the CDR3: TGTGCCAGCAGTCCAGACTCTGTCGGGAGGTTT.

The chain employs TRBV28 and TRBJ2-7, with D tentatively TRBD1 (5 bases). Germline values: CDR1 MDHEN, CDR2 SYDVKM. V lost 2 bases and J 6 bases, leaving 14 bases between the germline ends. The CDR3 extends over 14 amino acids. In nucleotides, the CDR3 is TGTGCCAGCAGTTTAATGGGGCCCCTGAGCGAGCAGTACTTC. Protein product: CASSLMGPLSEQYF.

This chain connects TRBV6-6 to TRBJ1-1; TRBD1 matches at 9 bases. This CDR3 region has 15 residues. Unmatched junction bases numbered 7, after V lost 5 bases and J lost 3 bases. Germline CDR1 and CDR2: MNHNY and SVGAGI (reference sequence). DNA of the CDR3: TGTGCCAGCAGTCCTGGGACAGGGATTCACACTGAAGCTTTCTTT. Protein product: CASSPGTGIHTEAFF.

The genes are TRBV19 and TRBJ1-1; no clear D gene. Germline V gene lookup returns CDR1 LNHDA and CDR2 SQIVND (reference sequence). The CDR3 consists of 13 residues. Trimming removed 6 bases from V and 1 base from J, with 9 bases in between. CDR3 residues: CASSAGENTEAFF. For the CDR3, the DNA is TGTGCCAGTAGCGCCGGGGAGAACACTGAAGCTTTCTTT.

The V call is TRBV18, the J call TRBJ1-5, with D perhaps TRBD1 (6 bases). The V gene lost 3 bases and the J gene lost 2 bases, with 11 bases spanning the gap. This CDR3 is 15 amino acids long. Germline V gene sequence: CDR1 KGHSH, CDR2 LQKENI. CDR3 sequence: CASSPAAGGNQPQHF. CDR3 nucleotide sequence: TGTGCCAGCTCACCGGCGGCAGGGGGCAATCAGCCCCAGCATTTT.

CDR3 loop: CASSSGQGYNEQFF. The DNA of the CDR3 is TGTGCCAGCAGCTCGGGACAGGGTTACAATGAGCAGTTCTTC. This sequence joins TRBV11-2 and TRBJ2-1; 9 nucleotides align to TRBD1. This CDR3 has 14 residues. Germline V gene data show CDR1 as SGHAT and CDR2 as FQNNGV. V shed 4 bases, J shed 4 bases, and the junction held 2 bases outside the gene matches.

CDR3: CASSARQGGNNEQFF. The CDR3, as DNA: TGTGCCAGCAGCGCCCGACAGGGCGGAAACAATGAGCAGTTCTTC. The rearrangement joins TRBV9 to TRBJ2-1; 7 nucleotides align to TRBD1. This CDR3 has 15 residues. Germline CDR1 is SGDLS and CDR2 is YYNGEE. After removal of 3 bases from V and 5 bases from J, the junction contained 8 bases not matched to a gene.